The 31 T cell receptor beta chains below were found in one sample sequenced in a study of beta chain features in type 1 diabetes. Every bit of the isolated RNA underwent reverse transcription, so sequencing read expressed TCRB transcripts. Some clones are missing from TCRdb's copy, which holds only in-frame ones; the method was immunoSEQ multiplex PCR. The sample has about 330,000 clones, 11% seen once. Sequenced sample: naive CD4+ T cells from blood. These receptors came from a woman under 40 in good health.

The chain couples TRBV7-9 to TRBJ2-7, with 10 bases lining up with TRBD2. This CDR3 has 14 amino acids. The germline V gene has CDR1 SEHNR and CDR2 FQNEAQ (reference sequence). V was clipped by 6 bases and J by 2 bases; unmatched bases: 4. Written as DNA, the CDR3 is TGTGCCAGCAGGCAACTAGCGGGACCCTACGAGCAGTACTTC. Its translation is CASRQLAGPYEQYF. Supplemented by reference TRBV7-9 and TRBJ2-7, the full variable domain reads DTGVSQNPRHKITKRGQNVTFRCDPISEHNRLYWYRQTLGQGPEFLTYFQNEAQLEKSRLLSDRFSAERPKGSFSTLEIQRTEQGDSAMYLCASRQLAGPYEQYFGPGTRLTVT.

A few counts support this clone. The chain links TRBV5-4 to TRBJ2-7; D is possibly TRBD1 (5 bases). The V gene lost 0 bases and the J gene lost 5 bases, with 12 bases spanning the gap. Germline values: CDR1 SGHNT, CDR2 YYREEE (reference sequence). The CDR3 extends over 14 amino acids. The chain's CDR3 is CASSLDQGSDEQYF. As DNA, the CDR3 is TGTGCCAGCAGCTTGGACCAGGGATCGGACGAGCAGTACTTC. Variable domain in full (rest from reference TRBV5-4 and TRBJ2-7): ETGVTQSPTHLIKTRGQQVTLRCSSQSGHNTVSWYQQALGQGPQFIFQYYREEENGRGNFPPRFSGLQFPNYSSELNVNALELDDSALYLCASSLDQGSDEQYFGPGTRLTVT.

This clone turned up a few times. J is TRBJ2-7 and V is TRBV29-1; 8 bases agree with TRBD1. J was trimmed by 3 bases and V by 1 base; bases with no gene match: 11. This CDR3 spans 16 amino acids. CDR1 is SQVTM and CDR2 is ANQGSEA in the germline V gene. This CDR3 reads CSVEVGRGPSDYEQYF. CDR3 coding DNA: TGCAGCGTTGAAGTGGGCAGGGGGCCATCAGACTACGAGCAGTACTTC.

The DNA for the CDR3 is TGTGCCTGGAGTCTCAGACTAGCAGGAGGCTCCTACAATGAGCAGTTCTTC. Its translation is CAWSLRLAGGSYNEQFF. The V gene is TRBV30, the J gene TRBJ2-1; the match to TRBD2 covers 7 bases. The CDR3 runs 17 residues. The J segment lost 0 bases and the V segment lost 2 bases, leaving 10 bases of the junction unmatched. Per germline, CDR1 GTSNPN and CDR2 SVGIG (reference sequence).

This clone has more than one count but fewer than ten. The chain joins TRBV30 to TRBJ2-7, with 7 positions matching TRBD2. V trimming: 8 bases; J trimming: 2 bases; junction bases outside the gene matches: 6. The CDR3 consists of 12 residues. Germline assignment: CDR1 GTSNPN and CDR2 SVGIG (reference sequence). The CDR3 protein is CAVGGPPYEQYF. The CDR3 DNA reads TGTGCCGTGGGAGGGCCCCCCTACGAGCAGTACTTC.

V gene TRBV15 combines with J gene TRBJ2-3; 7 bases agree with TRBD1. The CDR3 loop spans 16 amino acids. Germline V gene sequence: CDR1 LNHNV, CDR2 YYDKDF (reference sequence). The V gene end was trimmed by 0 bases and the J gene end by 1 base; junction bases not matched to a gene: 4. This CDR3 reads CATSRDQGVGTDTQYF. The CDR3, as DNA: TGTGCCACCAGCAGAGATCAGGGGGTCGGCACAGATACGCAGTATTTT.

This clone appeared a few times. The chain employs TRBV28 and TRBJ1-5, with D unclear. This CDR3 has 12 residues. Germline CDR1 reads MDHEN; CDR2 reads SYDVKM. V dropped 6 bases and J dropped 3 bases, with 6 bases sitting between them. CDR3 residues: CASRIANQPQHF. The CDR3 DNA follows: TGTGCCAGCAGGATAGCCAATCAGCCCCAGCATTTT.

The CDR3 sequence is CASSPTGLVETQYF. CDR3 DNA sequence: TGTGCCAGCAGCCCGACGGGACTAGTGGAGACCCAGTACTTC. The chain links TRBV9 to TRBJ2-5, with 8 bases identical to TRBD2. CDR1 and CDR2 from the germline V gene are SGDLS and YYNGEE. V trimming: 4 bases; J trimming: 5 bases; junction bases outside the gene matches: 7. The CDR3 consists of 14 residues.

The V call is TRBV15, the J call TRBJ1-1, with a tentative D call TRBD1 (5 bases). The germline gives CDR1 LNHNV, CDR2 YYDKDF (reference sequence). The length of the CDR3 is 13 residues. The germline V and J ends were trimmed by 4 bases and 3 bases, with 9 bases remaining between them. The CDR3 DNA is TGTGCCACCAGCAACCTACAGGACACTGAAGCTTTCTTT. Translating it yields CATSNLQDTEAFF.

This clone was counted only a few times. The chain links TRBV9 to TRBJ1-1, with D tentatively TRBD1 (6 bases). This CDR3 is built from 13 residues. V was pared by 3 bases and J by 7 bases, with 13 bases between. Germline values: CDR1 SGDLS, CDR2 YYNGEE. This CDR3 reads CASSADRSGEAFF. The DNA of the CDR3 is TGTGCCAGCAGCGCTGACAGGTCCGGTGAAGCTTTCTTT. Combining the CDR3 with reference TRBV9 and TRBJ1-1 gives the whole variable domain DSGVTQTPKHLITATGQRVTLRCSPRSGDLSVYWYQQSLDQGLQFLIQYYNGEERAKGNILERFSAQQFPDLHSELNLSSLELGDSALYFCASSADRSGEAFFGQGTRLTVV.

V gene TRBV19 combines with J gene TRBJ2-7; TRBD2 matches 12 bases. Germline V lookup: CDR1 LNHDA, CDR2 SQIVND (reference sequence). V lost 5 bases, J lost 5 bases, and 4 bases stayed unmatched. CDR3 length: 14 amino acids. CDR3 bases: TGTGCCAGTAGTGCGACTAGCGGGAGCCACGAGCAGTACTTC. It specifies CASSATSGSHEQYF.

J is TRBJ2-1 and V is TRBV21-1; the DNA was not used to check the table's D call, TRBD2. TRBV21-1 is noted as a pseudogene. This CDR3 comprises 17 residues. The chain's CDR3 is CASSKGGSGLADNEQFF. The DNA for the CDR3 is TGTGCCAGCAGCAAAGGAGGATCGGGACTAGCGGACAATGAGCAGTTCTTC.

The gene calls are TRBV27 and TRBJ1-2, with 7 bases identical to TRBD1. J gave up 8 bases and V 7 bases, and 19 bases lay outside the gene matches. This CDR3 comprises 16 residues. Germline loops: CDR1 MNHEY, CDR2 SMNVEV (reference sequence). In DNA, the CDR3 is TGTGCCAGCATCTCTTCTTCAGGGGGAAACATAAGGGGCTACACCTTC. Protein: CASISSSGGNIRGYTF.

This chain uses TRBV18 with TRBJ1-5; 7 positions agree with TRBD1. V shed 3 bases, J shed 5 bases, and the junction held 7 bases outside the gene matches. The CDR3 sequence is 15 residues long. The germline V gene has CDR1 KGHSH and CDR2 LQKENI. The CDR3 nucleotides read TGTGCCAGCTCACCCCGGGACAGCCCACATCAGCCCCAGCATTTT. This translates into CASSPRDSPHQPQHF.

This clone was picked up a small number of times. The V gene is TRBV5-1, the J gene TRBJ2-3; maybe TRBD2 (6 bases). Germline V gives CDR1 SGHRS, CDR2 YFSETQ. The ends were cut back, 0 bases at V and 2 bases at J, with 13 bases in the middle. This CDR3 contains 16 residues. The chain's CDR3 is CASSLGASDNTDTQYF. In nucleotides, the CDR3 is TGCGCCAGCAGCTTGGGGGCTAGCGACAACACAGATACGCAGTATTTT.

This clone appeared a few times. V is TRBV30 and J is TRBJ1-5; 10 bases match TRBD1. The CDR3 is 13 amino acids. V shed 5 bases, J shed 2 bases, and the junction held 0 bases outside the gene matches. Germline V CDR1 and CDR2: GTSNPN, SVGIG (reference sequence). CDR3 nucleotides: TGTGCCTGGGGGACAGGGGGCAATCAGCCCCAGCATTTT. This gives the protein CAWGTGGNQPQHF.

This clone was observed a handful of times. The rearrangement uses TRBV7-2 and TRBJ2-5; 15 nucleotides line up with TRBD2. The CDR3 runs to 17 residues. CDR1 and CDR2 from the germline V gene are SGHTA and FQGNSA. V lost 5 bases to trimming and J lost 5 bases; unmatched junction nucleotides: 9. In DNA, the CDR3 is TGTGCCAGCAGCCCCCCGGGACTAGCGGGAGGAGGCGAGACCCAGTACTTC. Its translation: CASSPPGLAGGGETQYF.

In this sample, this clone turned up a few times. V gene TRBV5-1 combines with J gene TRBJ2-2; TRBD2 is a possible D gene (5 bases). This CDR3 has 13 amino acids. Germline CDR1 reads SGHRS; CDR2 reads YFSETQ. The V end lost 4 bases, the J end lost 6 bases, and 10 bases lay between the germline ends. The CDR3 reads CASSRSVPGELFF. Written as DNA, the CDR3 is TGCGCCAGCAGCCGTAGCGTTCCCGGGGAGCTGTTTTTT.

The table lists this clone with a few counts. The rearrangement links TRBV5-1 to TRBJ1-2; D may be TRBD1 (6 bases). The CDR3 runs 16 residues. CDR1 is SGHRS and CDR2 is YFSETQ in the germline V gene. V lost 0 bases, J lost 8 bases, and 20 bases lay in between. CDR3 sequence: CASSLAQQGPIRGYTF. CDR3 DNA sequence: TGCGCCAGCAGCTTGGCCCAACAGGGTCCTATCCGAGGCTACACCTTC.

The chain recombines TRBV4-1 with TRBJ2-1, with 11 bases identical to TRBD2. Per germline, CDR1 MGHRA and CDR2 YSYEKL. The CDR3 length is 17 residues. V trimming: 2 bases; J trimming: 8 bases; junction bases outside the gene matches: 11. CDR3 region: CASSQRALAGGPHEQFF. CDR3 coding DNA: TGCGCCAGCAGCCAAAGGGCCTTAGCGGGAGGGCCCCATGAGCAGTTCTTC.

This clone was observed a handful of times. The genes are TRBV9 and TRBJ2-3, with 13 nucleotides matching TRBD2. V lost 3 bases and J lost 5; bases outside the gene matches: 6. Per the germline V gene, CDR1 is SGDLS and CDR2 is YYNGEE. This CDR3 has 16 residues. The CDR3 region is CASSAGTSGMVDTQYF. The CDR3 nucleotides read TGTGCCAGCAGCGCAGGGACTAGCGGGATGGTAGATACGCAGTATTTT.

This clone was seen a few times. The chain links TRBV5-1 to TRBJ2-1; TRBD1 matches at 10 bases. The germline gives CDR1 SGHRS, CDR2 YFSETQ. CDR3 length equals 15 residues. The V segment lost 4 bases and the J segment 9 bases; nucleotides outside the gene matches: 10. CDR3 DNA sequence: TGCGCCAGCAGCCCGGGACAGGGGTCTGGAGGTGAGCAGTTCTTC. Amino acids: CASSPGQGSGGEQFF.

This clone was detected a few times. The gene calls are TRBV6-1 and TRBJ2-5, with 11 bases identical to TRBD1. The CDR3 covers 17 residues. Germline values: CDR1 MNHNS, CDR2 SASEGT. V lost 3 bases, J lost 5 bases, and 11 bases stayed unmatched. The CDR3 DNA reads as TGTGCCAGCAGTGACGGGACAGGGGGAAGGTTTGGGGAGACCCAGTACTTC. This encodes CASSDGTGGRFGETQYF.

The V gene is TRBV29-1, the J gene TRBJ2-7; 7 bases are a match to TRBD1. CDR3 size: 12 residues. Germline loops: CDR1 SQVTM, CDR2 ANQGSEA. J gave up 2 bases and V 4 bases, and 2 bases lay outside the gene matches. In nucleotides, the CDR3 is TGCAGCGTTGCCGACAGGGCCTACGAGCAGTACTTC. Its translation: CSVADRAYEQYF.

In this sample, this clone turned up a few times. V and J are TRBV29-1 and TRBJ1-2; 8 nucleotides line up with TRBD1. CDR1 and CDR2 (germline): SQVTM, ANQGSEA. V was pared by 4 bases and J by 4 bases, with 14 bases of the junction left unmatched. This CDR3 region has 16 residues. DNA of the CDR3: TGCAGCGTTGGATCTCCCCACGGGACAGGACCCTATGGCTACACCTTC. Translating gives CSVGSPHGTGPYGYTF.

V gene TRBV7-2 combines with J gene TRBJ2-1, with a weak D call TRBD2 (5 bases). This CDR3 has 16 residues. Trimming pared 4 bases from V and 8 bases from J, leaving 21 bases between. Germline loops: CDR1 SGHTA, CDR2 FQGNSA. The CDR3 region is CASSSPFQRSLHEQFF. Here the CDR3 DNA reads TGTGCCAGCAGCTCCCCCTTCCAGCGGTCTCTGCATGAGCAGTTCTTC.

The chain carries TRBV19 and TRBJ2-1; 9 bases map to TRBD2. Trimming removed 9 bases from V and 9 bases from J; junction bases left unmatched: 12. The CDR3 extends over 14 amino acids. The V gene's germline CDR1 is LNHDA and CDR2 SQIVND (reference sequence). This CDR3 is CASKIAGVGGEQFF. The CDR3 DNA sequence: TGTGCCAGCAAGATAGCGGGAGTAGGAGGTGAGCAGTTCTTC.

This clone was found a few times. CDR3 DNA sequence: TGCAGCGTTGCTCTAGGCGGGGGAGAGCAGTTCTTC. Translation: CSVALGGGEQFF. This chain links TRBV29-1 with TRBJ2-1; 7 bases match TRBD2. The J segment lost 10 bases and the V segment lost 4 bases, leaving 7 bases of the junction unmatched. Per the germline V gene, CDR1 is SQVTM and CDR2 is ANQGSEA. There are 12 residues in the CDR3.

CDR3 DNA sequence: TGTGCCAGCAGCCGACCGGGACTTCAAGAGACCCAGTACTTC. Translation gives CASSRPGLQETQYF. The chain uses TRBV28 and TRBJ2-5, with D maybe TRBD2 (6 bases). The V gene lost 6 bases and the J gene lost 2 bases, with 13 bases spanning the gap. The CDR3 loop spans 14 amino acids. Looked up from germline, CDR1 is MDHEN and CDR2 is SYDVKM.

This clone was counted between two and nine times. The V gene is TRBV5-1, the J gene TRBJ2-5; tentative D call: TRBD1 (6 bases). The V end was cut by 0 bases, the J end by 4 bases, with 16 bases between. Germline V lookup: CDR1 SGHRS, CDR2 YFSETQ. The CDR3 is 16 residues long. CDR3 residues: CASSLGTVAGLETQYF. DNA for the CDR3: TGCGCCAGCAGCTTGGGGACAGTGGCGGGTCTAGAGACCCAGTACTTC.

This clone was seen more than once but under ten times. The chain joins TRBV5-1 to TRBJ2-7; 8 bases align to TRBD1. V lost 4 bases and J lost 2; bases outside the gene matches: 5. The CDR3 sequence is 14 residues long. Germline values: CDR1 SGHRS, CDR2 YFSETQ. CDR3 sequence (DNA): TGCGCCAGCAGCGACAGGGGTCGTCCCTACGAGCAGTACTTC. Translating it yields CASSDRGRPYEQYF. Full variable domain (remainder filled in from reference TRBV5-1 and TRBJ2-7): KAGVTQTPRYLIKTRGQQVTLSCSPISGHRSVSWYQQTPGQGLQFLFEYFSETQRNKGNFPGRFSGRQFSNSRSEMNVSTLELGDSALYLCASSDRGRPYEQYFGPGTRLTVT.